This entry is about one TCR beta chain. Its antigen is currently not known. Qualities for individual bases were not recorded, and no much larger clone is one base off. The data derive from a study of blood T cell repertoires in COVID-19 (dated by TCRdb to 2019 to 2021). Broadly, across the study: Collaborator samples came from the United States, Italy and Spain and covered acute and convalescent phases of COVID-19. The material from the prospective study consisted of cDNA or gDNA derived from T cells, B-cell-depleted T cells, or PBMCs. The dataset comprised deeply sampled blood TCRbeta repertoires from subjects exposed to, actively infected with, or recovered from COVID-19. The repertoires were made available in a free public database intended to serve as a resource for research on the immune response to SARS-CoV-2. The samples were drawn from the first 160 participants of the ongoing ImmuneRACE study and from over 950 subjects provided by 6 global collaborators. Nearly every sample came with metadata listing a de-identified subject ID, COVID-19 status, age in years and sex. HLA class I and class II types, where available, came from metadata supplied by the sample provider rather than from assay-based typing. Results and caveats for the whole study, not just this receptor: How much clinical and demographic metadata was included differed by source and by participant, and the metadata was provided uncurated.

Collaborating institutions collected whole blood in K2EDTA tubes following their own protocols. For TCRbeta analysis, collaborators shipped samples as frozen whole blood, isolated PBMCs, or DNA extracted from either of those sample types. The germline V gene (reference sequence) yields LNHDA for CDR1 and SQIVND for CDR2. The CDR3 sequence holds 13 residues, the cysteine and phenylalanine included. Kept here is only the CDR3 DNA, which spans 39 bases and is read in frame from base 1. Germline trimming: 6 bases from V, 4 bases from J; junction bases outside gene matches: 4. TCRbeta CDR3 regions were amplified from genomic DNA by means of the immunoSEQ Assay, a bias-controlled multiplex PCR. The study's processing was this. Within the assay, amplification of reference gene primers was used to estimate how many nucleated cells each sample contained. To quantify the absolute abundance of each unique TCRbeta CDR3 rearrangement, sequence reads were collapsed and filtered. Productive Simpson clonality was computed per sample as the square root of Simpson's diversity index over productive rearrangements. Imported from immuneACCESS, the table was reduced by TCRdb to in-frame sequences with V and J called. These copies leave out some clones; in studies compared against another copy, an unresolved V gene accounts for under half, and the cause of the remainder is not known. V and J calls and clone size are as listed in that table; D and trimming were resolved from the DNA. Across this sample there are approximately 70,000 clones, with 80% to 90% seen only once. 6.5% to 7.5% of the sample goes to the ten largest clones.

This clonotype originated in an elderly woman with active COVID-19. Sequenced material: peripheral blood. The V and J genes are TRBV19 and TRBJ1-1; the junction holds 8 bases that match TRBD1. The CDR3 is CASRGTGGTEAFF. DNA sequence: TGTGCCAGTAGGGGAACAGGGGGCACTGAAGCTTTCTTT.